Shown below are 25 T cell receptor beta chains from a single sample sequenced in a study of blood T cell repertoires in COVID-19. Sequenced by immunoSEQ multiplex PCR; TCRdb stores in-frame clones only, minus some. Here the sample spans over 100,000 clones, roughly 84% being singletons. The sequenced sample consisted of peripheral blood. Receptors were obtained from a woman in her 70s with acute or convalescent COVID-19.

This clone was observed once. V and J are TRBV15 and TRBJ1-5, with unresolved D. Trimming stripped 0 bases from V and 9 bases from J, with 24 bases between. This CDR3 comprises 18 residues. Germline V CDR1 and CDR2: LNHNV, YYDKDF (reference sequence). CDR3 sequence (DNA): TGTGCCACCAGCAGAGAGAGGATGAGTGACGTCGGAGTTTTGCCCCAGCATTTT. Translated, it gives CATSRERMSDVGVLPQHF.

The chain uses TRBV6-5 and TRBJ1-4, with 7 bases that match TRBD1. The CDR3 contains 14 residues. CDR1 and CDR2 (germline): MNHEY, SVGAGI. The J segment lost 7 bases and the V segment lost 2 bases, leaving 4 bases of the junction unmatched. The CDR3, as DNA: TGTGCCAGCAGTTACCTCCGGGACAGTGAAAAACTGTTTTTT. This codes for CASSYLRDSEKLFF.

V is TRBV6-1 and J is TRBJ2-1, with 9 bases lining up with TRBD2. This CDR3 contains 19 residues. V was pared by 1 base and J by 0 bases, with 10 bases of the junction left unmatched. From germline, CDR1 is MNHNS and CDR2 SASEGT. CDR3 nucleotide sequence: TGTGCCAGCAGTGAAGGACTAGCGGAGATACCGAGCTCCTACAATGAGCAGTTCTTC. It codes for CASSEGLAEIPSSYNEQFF.

The chain is built from TRBV5-1 and TRBJ2-7; 10 nucleotides align to TRBD2. This CDR3 is built from 15 residues. Germline V gene sequence: CDR1 SGHRS, CDR2 YFSETQ. J was trimmed by 3 bases and V by 4 bases; bases with no gene match: 7. In nucleotides, the CDR3 is TGCGCCAGCAGCCCTTCTAGCGGGAGTCACTACGAGCAGTACTTC. It translates to CASSPSSGSHYEQYF.

The chain combines TRBV5-6 with TRBJ2-7; 9 bases are a match to TRBD2. Germline lookup yields CDR1 SGHDT and CDR2 YYEEEE. Unmatched junction bases numbered 6, after V lost 4 bases and J lost 1 base. The CDR3 extends over 15 amino acids. For the CDR3, the DNA is TGTGCCAGCAGCCCGGACAGCGGGGGGTCCTACGAGCAGTACTTC. This gives the protein CASSPDSGGSYEQYF.

V and J are TRBV7-8 and TRBJ1-6; D ambiguous. From germline, CDR1 is SGHVS and CDR2 FQNEAQ. This CDR3 contains 14 residues. V shed 5 bases and J shed 8 bases, with 13 bases lying between them. The DNA for the CDR3 is TGTGCCAGCAGCCCTGGGGAGGCGTATTCACCCCTCCACTTT. Translating gives CASSPGEAYSPLHF.

V usage is TRBV9 and J usage is TRBJ2-7, with D perhaps TRBD2 (6 bases). V shed 0 bases and J shed 2 bases, with 12 bases lying between them. Germline assignment: CDR1 SGDLS and CDR2 YYNGEE. The CDR3 runs 15 residues. For the CDR3, the DNA is TGTGCCAGCAGCGTAGCGGGGGACCCGACCTACGAGCAGTACTTC. It encodes CASSVAGDPTYEQYF.

The rearrangement joins TRBV6-6 to TRBJ1-6; no firm D call. This CDR3 region has 16 residues. Germline CDR1 and CDR2: MNHNY and SVGAGI (reference sequence). V was clipped by 0 bases and J by 7 bases, with 13 bases between them. CDR3 amino acids: CASSYSKAARNSPLHF. The DNA of the CDR3 is TGTGCCAGCAGTTACTCGAAAGCCGCGAGGAATTCACCCCTCCACTTT.

The chain has TRBV7-3 and TRBJ2-5, with D hard to call. The CDR3 length is 15 residues. In germline, CDR1 is SGHTA, CDR2 FQGTGA. V was shortened by 5 bases and J by 0 bases, with 13 bases between the two germline ends. Here the CDR3 reads CASSLQGEYQETQYF. CDR3 nucleotide sequence: TGTGCCAGCAGCCTCCAAGGAGAGTACCAAGAGACCCAGTACTTC. The full variable domain, in which reference TRBV7-3 and TRBJ2-5 provide the parts outside the CDR3, is GAGVSQTPSNKVTEKGKYVELRCDPISGHTALYWYRQSLGQGPEFLIYFQGTGAADDSGLPNDRFFAVRPEGSVSTLKIQRTERGDSAVYLCASSLQGEYQETQYFGPGTRLLVL.

The chain joins TRBV19 to TRBJ1-1; TRBD1 matches 9 bases. The germline gives CDR1 LNHDA, CDR2 SQIVND (reference sequence). V trimming: 6 bases; J trimming: 5 bases; junction bases outside the gene matches: 4. This CDR3 comprises 13 residues. CDR3 sequence: CASSPTGGTEAFF. The CDR3 region has the DNA TGTGCCAGTAGCCCGACAGGGGGAACTGAAGCTTTCTTT.

The rearrangement joins TRBV13 to TRBJ2-7; D may be TRBD2 (6 bases). The germline V and J ends were trimmed by 5 bases and 6 bases, with 11 bases remaining between them. CDR1 and CDR2 (germline): PRHDT, FYEKMQ (reference sequence). The CDR3 covers 12 residues. The DNA of the CDR3 is TGTGCCAGCAGCAAAGGCGGGGTCGAGCAGTACTTC. It is translated as CASSKGGVEQYF.

The rearrangement joins TRBV5-6 to TRBJ1-1; no firm D call. Per the germline V gene, CDR1 is SGHDT and CDR2 is YYEEEE. The CDR3 covers 13 residues. Trimming shortened V by 0 bases and J by 6 bases, and 9 bases separated the two germline ends. The CDR3 reads CASSLVGRAEAFF. The CDR3 coding sequence is TGTGCCAGCAGCTTGGTAGGGAGGGCTGAAGCTTTCTTT. Supplemented by reference TRBV5-6 and TRBJ1-1, the full variable domain reads DAGVTQSPTHLIKTRGQQVTLRCSPKSGHDTVSWYQQALGQGPQFIFQYYEEEERQRGNFPDRFSGHQFPNYSSELNVNALLLGDSALYLCASSLVGRAEAFFGQGTRLTVV.

The V gene is TRBV7-8, the J gene TRBJ1-3; D not certain. Germline V gene data show CDR1 as SGHVS and CDR2 as FQNEAQ. Trimming left V 2 bases short and J 0 bases short, with 11 bases between. The CDR3 consists of 16 residues. CDR3 coding DNA: TGTGCCAGCAGCTTACAACGTAGAAGCTCTGGAAACACCATATATTTT. Translating it yields CASSLQRRSSGNTIYF.

The chain couples TRBV6-5 to TRBJ1-1; 8 nucleotides agree with TRBD1. Trimming took 2 bases from V and 7 from J; bases not matched to a gene: 6. CDR3 size: 14 residues. CDR1 and CDR2 from the germline V gene are MNHEY and SVGAGI. The CDR3 sequence is CASSYGSGGNEAFF. In nucleotides, the CDR3 is TGTGCCAGCAGTTACGGATCAGGGGGCAATGAAGCTTTCTTT.

The gene calls are TRBV7-8 and TRBJ2-1, with D possibly being TRBD1 (6 bases). Germline loops: CDR1 SGHVS, CDR2 FQNEAQ. The germline V and J ends were trimmed by 0 bases and 9 bases, with 9 bases remaining between them. The CDR3 is made up of 13 amino acids. As DNA, the CDR3 is TGTGCCAGCAGCTTAGCGGGGGCGCGTGAGCAGTTCTTC. Translation gives CASSLAGAREQFF.

The chain recombines TRBV10-1 with TRBJ1-3, with 7 bases aligning to TRBD1. Germline V lookup: CDR1 WNHNN, CDR2 SYGVQD (reference sequence). V shed 4 bases and J 1 base; nucleotides not matched to a gene: 1. The CDR3 length is 14 residues. This CDR3 reads CASSVDRSGNTIYF. DNA of the CDR3: TGCGCCAGCAGTGTGGACAGGTCTGGAAACACCATATATTTT.

The chain uses TRBV5-1 and TRBJ2-7, with TRBD1 identical over 8 bases. The CDR3 loop spans 14 amino acids. Germline CDR1 is SGHRS and CDR2 is YFSETQ. With 4 bases clipped from V and 2 bases from J, the junction kept 5 bases outside the gene matches. CDR3 in DNA: TGCGCCAGCAGCCGGGACAGGTCGACCTACGAGCAGTACTTC. Its protein product is CASSRDRSTYEQYF.

The chain carries TRBV7-9 and TRBJ2-3; D uncertain. Between the trimmed V and J ends, which lost 4 bases and 2 bases, there was a span of 10 bases. This CDR3 spans 14 amino acids. In germline, CDR1 is SEHNR, CDR2 FQNEAQ (reference sequence). CDR3 DNA: TGTGCCAGCAGCTCGCGCGAGAACACAGATACGCAGTATTTT. Residues: CASSSRENTDTQYF.

The chain couples TRBV5-1 to TRBJ1-6; 9 bases agree with TRBD1. CDR1 SGHRS and CDR2 YFSETQ come from the germline V gene. This CDR3 is built from 15 residues. The V gene end was trimmed by 4 bases and the J gene end by 6 bases; junction bases not matched to a gene: 5. CDR3 amino acids: CASSVGQGPNSPLHF. The CDR3 nucleotides are TGCGCCAGCAGCGTGGGACAGGGTCCTAATTCACCCCTCCACTTT. Drawing the rest from reference TRBV5-1 and TRBJ1-6, the complete variable domain is KAGVTQTPRYLIKTRGQQVTLSCSPISGHRSVSWYQQTPGQGLQFLFEYFSETQRNKGNFPGRFSGRQFSNSRSEMNVSTLELGDSALYLCASSVGQGPNSPLHFGNGTRLTVT.

The gene calls are TRBV11-2 and TRBJ1-3; D perhaps matches TRBD1 (6 bases). The germline V gene has CDR1 SGHAT and CDR2 FQNNGV. V lost 5 bases, J lost 0 bases, and 11 bases lay in between. The CDR3 runs 15 residues. The CDR3 DNA reads TGTGCCAGCAGCCCCAGGGGTAGCTCTGGAAACACCATATATTTT. This sequence encodes CASSPRGSSGNTIYF.

V is TRBV7-2 and J is TRBJ2-1; perhaps TRBD2 as D (5 bases). Deletions cut 3 bases from V and 10 bases from J, with 13 bases between. This CDR3 spans 13 amino acids. CDR1 SGHTA and CDR2 FQGNSA come from the germline V gene. CDR3 region: CASSLWTSSEQFF. CDR3 DNA sequence: TGTGCCAGCAGCTTGTGGACTTCTTCAGAGCAGTTCTTC.

This clone was seen only a few times. The chain couples TRBV6-6 to TRBJ1-5, with D perhaps matching TRBD1 (6 bases). V gave up 2 bases and J gave up 1 base, with 12 bases separating them. The CDR3 loop spans 16 amino acids. CDR1 MNHNY and CDR2 SVGAGI come from the germline V gene (reference sequence). This CDR3 reads CASSYLGQLSNQPQHF. CDR3 nucleotide sequence: TGTGCCAGCAGTTACCTCGGACAGCTCAGCAATCAGCCCCAGCATTTT.

A single count supports this clone. The rearrangement links TRBV6-4 to TRBJ2-1, with D tentatively TRBD1 (6 bases). CDR1 and CDR2 (germline): MRHNA, SNTAGT. Trimming cost V 6 bases and J 3 bases, with 9 bases left between them. The CDR3 length is 13 residues. This CDR3 is CASSRQVYNEQFF. CDR3 bases: TGTGCCAGCAGCCGACAGGTCTACAATGAGCAGTTCTTC.

The chain recombines TRBV7-9 with TRBJ2-5; 7 nucleotides agree with TRBD1. This CDR3 is built from 17 residues. Germline V gives CDR1 SEHNR, CDR2 FQNEAQ (reference sequence). V shed 3 bases, J shed 0 bases, and the junction held 10 bases outside the gene matches. CDR3 residues: CASSFRLGRGYQETQYF. The CDR3 DNA sequence: TGTGCCAGCAGCTTCCGGTTGGGCAGGGGGTACCAAGAGACCCAGTACTTC.

The genes are TRBV19 and TRBJ1-2, with D uncertain. This CDR3 has 13 residues. Germline loops: CDR1 LNHDA, CDR2 SQIVND (reference sequence). V dropped 4 bases and J dropped 7 bases, with 13 bases sitting between them. For the CDR3, the DNA is TGTGCCAGTAGTACCCCGCGGAGTGGTGGCTACACCTTC. It codes for CASSTPRSGGYTF.